These T cell receptor beta chains were read from a single sample in a study of technical replicates of blood from a few donors. TCRdb's copy holds only in-frame clones and misses some; the assay was immunoSEQ multiplex PCR. Of tens of thousands of clones in the sample, about 97% were seen once. The sequencing sample was made of T cells isolated from PBMCs. Receptors were obtained from a human donor in good health. Both conserved end residues are part of each CDR3.

V gene	J gene	CDR3 protein
TRBV7-9	TRBJ1-1	CASSLGSVFNTEAFF
TRBV6-6	TRBJ1-5	CASTDNRQPQHF
TRBV18	TRBJ2-1	CASSPLLAGTGNEQFF
TRBV2	TRBJ2-7	CASSGGKGLALYEQYF
TRBV4-1	TRBJ2-7	CASSHSPGLAAYEQYF
TRBV27	TRBJ2-2	CASPAGTGATGELFF
TRBV11-3	TRBJ2-7	CATMSGTSYEQYF
TRBV2	TRBJ2-1	CASSVGEQFF
TRBV28	TRBJ2-5	CASSFPGARETQYF
TRBV5-1	TRBJ2-3	CASSLRSGSDTQYF
TRBV28	TRBJ2-1	CASSLVGTGGQNEQFF
TRBV30	TRBJ1-1	CAWSSGNTEAFF
TRBV15	TRBJ1-2	CATSRRIDGDGYTF
TRBV7-3	TRBJ2-1	CASSLGQYNEQFF
TRBV11-2	TRBJ2-1	CASRASGTRRFNEQFF
TRBV25-1	TRBJ2-1	CASSGSHSEQFF
TRBV6-1	TRBJ1-4	CASSDYGVREKEKLFF
TRBV5-4	TRBJ1-4	CASSLQGTNEKLFF
TRBV6-5	TRBJ1-1	CASSLDRDAEAFF
TRBV18	TRBJ1-1	CASSPPNGDKAFF
TRBV2	TRBJ1-1	CASTFEGTEAFF
TRBV6-5	TRBJ1-1	CASTQGGTEAFF
TRBV29-1	TRBJ1-1	CSVKRLLGQNTEAFF
TRBV13	TRBJ2-3	CASVLAGGVTDTQYF
TRBV7-9	TRBJ1-1	CASSLADTGSAFF
TRBV19	TRBJ1-1	CASNSPQGNFNTEAFF
TRBV19	TRBJ1-5	CASSIGGQPQHF
TRBV6-5	TRBJ2-7	CASSRTGGSVEQYF
TRBV28	TRBJ2-5	CASSLLAGQEYQETQYF
TRBV4-2	TRBJ2-7	CASSQDLTGGPHEQYF
TRBV11-3	TRBJ2-7	CASSLAGTEGYEQYF
TRBV19	TRBJ1-5	CASSIRQGSNQPQHF
TRBV29-1	TRBJ2-3	CSVQQSTDTQYF
TRBV19	TRBJ2-3	CASSIRGQPTDTQYF
TRBV10-3	TRBJ1-5	CAIGRGQEGNQPQHF
TRBV5-4	TRBJ2-2	CASSLLAGELGELFF
TRBV10-1	TRBJ1-1	CASRTGIKNTEAFF